This is a list of T cell receptor beta chains from one sample in a study of T cells in Graves' hyperthyroidism and ophthalmopathy. One entry per CDR3 protein, called by TCRdb with MiXCR from the multiplex PCR reads. The profile shows 400,000 to 600,000 distinct CDR3 sequences, around 20% of them singletons. Sequenced input: blood. These receptors all come from a man younger than 35 with Graves' hyperthyroidism. The CDR3 runs from the conserved cysteine through the conserved F or W. D genes are given only for firm matches. Clone size is not always given. Where it is, it says once, few, many or a class for expanded clones.

>many|TRBV9|TRBJ2-5|TRBD2
TGTGCCAGCAGCGTTGGGACTAGCGATTGGACCCAGTACTTC
CASSVGTSDWTQYF
>many|TRBV12-3/TRBV12-4|TRBJ2-7|TRBD1
TGTGCCAGCAGGAAGAGACAGGGGTACTACGAGCAGTACTTC
CASRKRQGYYEQYF
>.|TRBV14|TRBJ2-7|.
TGTGCCAGCAGTCAAGTTCACGAGCAGTACTTC
CASSQVHEQYF
>many|TRBV6-5|TRBJ1-1|.
TGTGCCAGCAGCAGGACTTACACTGAAGCTTTCTTT
CASSRTYTEAFF
>many|TRBV12-3/TRBV12-4|TRBJ2-5|.
TGTGCCAGCAGCCCGCGGCAGGGGAGTGGAGAGACCCAGTACTTC
CASSPRQGSGETQYF
>many|TRBV11-2|TRBJ1-1|TRBD1
TGTGCCAGCAGCTTAGGGGCAGGGGGCGACGCTTTCTTT
CASSLGAGGDAFF
>many|TRBV28|TRBJ2-2|.
TGTGCCAGCAGTTTTAGAACCGGGGAGCTGTTTTTT
CASSFRTGELFF
>.|TRBV27|TRBJ2-2|TRBD1
TGTGCCAGCAGTTTTATCGGAAGGACAGGGGTAGGGACCGGGGAGCTGTTTTTT
CASSFIGRTGVGTGELFF
>.|TRBV24-1|TRBJ2-2|TRBD1
TGTGCCACCAGTGATACCCCGACAGGGGAGGCCGGGGAGCTGTTTTTT
CATSDTPTGEAGELFF
>.|TRBV6-5|TRBJ2-7|.
TGTGCCAGCAGTGACTCGGGGGAGCAGTACTTC
CASSDSGEQYF
>many|TRBV29-1|TRBJ1-1|.
TGCAGCGTTGGACCGGGACACGGAATGAACACTGAAGCTTTCTTT
CSVGPGHGMNTEAFF
>many|TRBV7-8|TRBJ2-5|.
TGTGCCAGCAGCTTAGGACAGCTCCAAGAGACCCAGTACTTC
CASSLGQLQETQYF
>.|TRBV19|TRBJ1-5|TRBD1
TGTGCCAGTAGTTTCCGGGACAGGGATACAAAGCCCCAGCATTTT
CASSFRDRDTKPQHF
>many|TRBV27|TRBJ1-5|.
TGTGCCAGCGGGCCTTATGCGAATAGCAATCAGCCCCAGCATTTT
CASGPYANSNQPQHF
>.|TRBV13|TRBJ1-2|TRBD1
TGTGCCAGCAGCCAGAAATTTTTAGGGGGCCTCTATGGCTACACCTTC
CASSQKFLGGLYGYTF
>few|TRBV12-3/TRBV12-4|TRBJ1-2|TRBD1
TGTGCCAGGAGTTCGTCTTCCGCTGGACAGGGGTATGGCTACACCTTC
CARSSSSAGQGYGYTF
>many|TRBV6-1|TRBJ2-2|.
TGTGCCAGCAGCCCGGGACCGATGACCGGGGAGCTGTTTTTT
CASSPGPMTGELFF
>many|TRBV29-1|TRBJ2-7|TRBD1
TGCAGCGCCAGCGGACAGGTCGGCGCGGAGCAGTACTTC
CSASGQVGAEQYF
>few|TRBV12-3/TRBV12-4|TRBJ1-2|.
TGTGCCAGCAGTTTTGGGGTCATCTATGGCTACACCTTC
CASSFGVIYGYTF
>.|TRBV12-3/TRBV12-4|TRBJ2-7|.
TGTGCCAGCAGTCATAGCGCCCTACCGTACGAGCAGTACTTC
CASSHSALPYEQYF
>many|TRBV24-1|TRBJ2-5|TRBD2
TGTGCCACCAGTGATGCCGGGACTAGCGGGGAAGAGACCCAGTACTTC
CATSDAGTSGEETQYF
>.|TRBV20-1|TRBJ1-3|TRBD1
TGCAGTGCCCCCGGGACAGGGAGTGTGGCACGAAACACGATATATTTT
CSAPGTGSVARNTIYF
>few|TRBV27|TRBJ2-7|TRBD1
TGTGCCAGCAGTTTATTTCCAGGGGGCTACTACGAGCAGTACTTC
CASSLFPGGYYEQYF
>few|TRBV4-1|TRBJ2-4|.
TGCGCCAGCAGCCAAGACTACGGCAGAAAGTACTTC
CASSQDYGRKYF
>many|TRBV28|TRBJ2-3|TRBD2
TGTGCCAGCAGCATACTAGCGGAGCTCACAGATACGCAGTATTTT
CASSILAELTDTQYF
>.|TRBV6-1|TRBJ1-2|.
TGTGCCAGCACAGGGCAGAGGGCTGTCTATGTCTACACCTTC
CASTGQRAVYVYTF
>many|TRBV28|TRBJ2-7|.
TGTGCCAGCAGCCCAGGGCGCTACGAGCAGTACTTC
CASSPGRYEQYF
>many|TRBV3-1|TRBJ2-6|.
TGTGCCAGCAGCCAAGTAGGGGCTGGGGCCAACGTCCTGACTTTC
CASSQVGAGANVLTF
>many|TRBV30|TRBJ2-7|.
TGTGCCTGGGCTCCAGGTGGCGCTTGGTACGAGCAGTACTTC
CAWAPGGAWYEQYF
>.|TRBV27|TRBJ1-5|.
TGTGCCAGCAGTCCCGGACTGTATTTCAATCAGCCCCAGCATTTT
CASSPGLYFNQPQHF
>.|TRBV5-1|TRBJ2-2|.
TGCGCCAGCAGCTTGGCAGATGTCAACACCGGGGAGCTGTTTTTT
CASSLADVNTGELFF
>few|TRBV30|TRBJ2-2|.
TGTGCCTGGAGAATAATGGGGGCCGGGGAGCTGTTTTTT
CAWRIMGAGELFF
>many|TRBV27|TRBJ2-7|.
TGTGCCAGCAGTTTAGCCGGGCCGACCTCCTACGAGCAGTACTTC
CASSLAGPTSYEQYF
>.|TRBV6-5|TRBJ1-6|.
TGTGCCAGCAGTTACTCGAGGGGCTCCTATAATTCACCCCTCCACTTT
CASSYSRGSYNSPLHF